This T cell receptor (beta chain) was sequenced in a study of blood T cell repertoires in COVID-19 (TCRdb year 2020). Turning to the overall study: Samples from collaborators originated in the United States, Italy and Spain and spanned both the acute and convalescent phases of COVID-19. The prospective study material was composed of cDNA or gDNA derived from T cells, B-cell-depleted T cells, or PBMCs. Deeply sampled blood TCRbeta repertoires from subjects exposed to, actively infected with, or recovered from COVID-19 were included in the dataset. The repertoires were released in a freely available public database meant as a resource for research on the immune response to SARS-CoV-2. The samples were drawn from two sources: the first 160 participants of the ongoing ImmuneRACE study, and 1,000 to 1,500 subjects contributed by 6 global collaborators. The sample metadata nearly always contained a de-identified subject ID, COVID-19 status, age in years and sex. Where available, HLA class I and class II types were taken from metadata supplied by the sample provider and were not determined by assay-based typing.

A note on this clone: Which antigen it targets is not known. The sample holds no much larger clone one base away, and base qualities are not on file.

The immunoSEQ Assay, a bias-controlled multiplex PCR, was used to amplify TCRbeta CDR3 regions from genomic DNA. The original methods were these. Nucleated cell counts per sample were estimated from amplification of reference gene primers within the assay. To quantify the absolute abundance of each unique TCRbeta CDR3 rearrangement, sequence reads were collapsed and filtered. For each sample, productive Simpson clonality was calculated as the square root of Simpson's diversity index across productive rearrangements. This immuneACCESS table, as held by TCRdb, lists in-frame sequences with V and J called but not all clones. Of the missing ones, under half trace to an unresolved V gene in checked studies; the others have no known cause. D and trimming were read from the DNA, whereas the V and J calls and clone size are those reported in that table. In this sample the table shows some 170,000 clones, around 80% of which occur a single time. Roughly 19% of the sample is held by the ten biggest clonotypes.

Study-wide conclusions, independent of this receptor: Clinical and demographic metadata were provided uncurated, with the amount varying by source and participant.

Each collaborating institution followed its own protocols to collect whole blood in K2EDTA tubes. For TCRbeta analysis, collaborators shipped samples in one of three forms: frozen whole blood, isolated PBMCs, or DNA extracted from either of those sample types. The germline ends are 14 bases apart after V is trimmed by 5 bases and J by 0 bases. The cysteine opens and the phenylalanine closes a CDR3 of 16 amino acids. The kept DNA is CDR3 alone, 48 bases in frame from the first base. The germline V gene provides CDR1 SGHTA and CDR2 FQGTGA. The V gene is TRBV7-3 and the J gene is TRBJ2-1; the D gene is possibly TRBD1, with 5 bases matching. Sequenced input: peripheral blood. This TCR was recovered from a woman aged 80 or over with acute or convalescent COVID-19. The CDR3 region has the sequence CASSPDSLSSYNEQFF. The sequenced DNA: TGTGCCAGCAGCCCCGACAGTTTGAGCTCCTACAATGAGCAGTTCTTC.